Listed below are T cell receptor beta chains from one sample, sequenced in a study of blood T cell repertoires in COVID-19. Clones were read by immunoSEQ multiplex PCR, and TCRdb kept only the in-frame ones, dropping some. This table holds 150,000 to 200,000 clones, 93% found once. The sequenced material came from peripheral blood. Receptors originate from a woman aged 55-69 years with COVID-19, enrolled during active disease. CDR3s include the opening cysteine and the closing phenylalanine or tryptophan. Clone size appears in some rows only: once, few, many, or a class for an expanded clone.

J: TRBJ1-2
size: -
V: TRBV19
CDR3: CASSPTGGQDGYTF

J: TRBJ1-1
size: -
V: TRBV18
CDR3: CASSQYQTGMNTEAFF

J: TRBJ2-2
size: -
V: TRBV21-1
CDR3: CASSTPWDREVGGELFF

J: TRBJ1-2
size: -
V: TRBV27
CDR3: CASSPSPITGGGYTF

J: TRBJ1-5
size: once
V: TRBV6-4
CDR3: CASSAGTGGQKSGNQPQHF

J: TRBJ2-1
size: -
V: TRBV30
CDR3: CAKAGGRYNEQFF

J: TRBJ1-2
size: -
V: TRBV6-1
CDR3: CASSEARGYEAYGYTF

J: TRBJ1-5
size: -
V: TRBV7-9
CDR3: CASSESIQPQHF

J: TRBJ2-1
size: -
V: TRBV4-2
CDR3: CASSQVQGQGGMNEQFF

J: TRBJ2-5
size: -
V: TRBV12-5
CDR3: CASGLPTGMWGQETQYF

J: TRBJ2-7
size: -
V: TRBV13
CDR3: CASSLSQGGLDEQYF

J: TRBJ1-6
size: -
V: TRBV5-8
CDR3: CASSTRTGETYNSPLHF

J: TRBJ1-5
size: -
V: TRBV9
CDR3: CASSVSGSSNQPQHF

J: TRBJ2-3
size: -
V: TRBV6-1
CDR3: CASSGGRGGGTDTQYF

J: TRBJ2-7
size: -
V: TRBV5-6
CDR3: CASSPLTGGATPSYEQYF

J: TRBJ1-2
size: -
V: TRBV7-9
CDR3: CASSFGQLYGYTF

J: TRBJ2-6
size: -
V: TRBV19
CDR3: CASTLLGTGGAGANVLTF

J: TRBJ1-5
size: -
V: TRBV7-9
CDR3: CASSLEGGQPQHF

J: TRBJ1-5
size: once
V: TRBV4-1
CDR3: CASSQDVQYNQPQHF

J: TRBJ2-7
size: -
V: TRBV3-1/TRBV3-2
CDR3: CASSQYRYEQYF

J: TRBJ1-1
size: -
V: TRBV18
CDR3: CASSSGTANTEAFF

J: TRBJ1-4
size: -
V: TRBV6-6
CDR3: CASTLGQFEKLFF

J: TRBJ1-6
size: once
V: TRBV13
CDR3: CASSLGLAGNSPLHF

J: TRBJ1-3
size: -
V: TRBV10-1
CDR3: CASSESSCQVSGNTIYF

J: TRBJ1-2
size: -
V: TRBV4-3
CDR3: CASSQGSWRGKVDGYTF

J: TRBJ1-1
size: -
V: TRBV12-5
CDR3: CASAPGRGVWFTEAFF

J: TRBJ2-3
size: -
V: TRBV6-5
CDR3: CASSPGGDTQYF

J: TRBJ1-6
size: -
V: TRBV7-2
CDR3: CASSQQTYNSPLHF

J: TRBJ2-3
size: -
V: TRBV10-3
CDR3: CAISEFVVARGQYF

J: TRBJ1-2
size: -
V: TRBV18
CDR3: CASSRIGQRDGYTF

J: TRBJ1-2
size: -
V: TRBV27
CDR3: CASGPFYGYTF

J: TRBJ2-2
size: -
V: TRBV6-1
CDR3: CASSEATSGGLTTGELFF

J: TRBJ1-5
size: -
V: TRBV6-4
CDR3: CASSKEVNQPQHF

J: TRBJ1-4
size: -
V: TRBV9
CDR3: CASSRQGSNEKLFF

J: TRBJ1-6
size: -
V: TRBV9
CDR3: CASSQGAPYNSPLHF

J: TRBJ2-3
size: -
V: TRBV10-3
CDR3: CAISQSTSGVEDTQYF

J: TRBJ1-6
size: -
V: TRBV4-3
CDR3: CASSRDWRGSPLHF

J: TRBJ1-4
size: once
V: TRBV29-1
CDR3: CSVAGWDEKLFF

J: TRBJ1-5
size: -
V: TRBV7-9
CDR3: CASSPVRDQPQHF

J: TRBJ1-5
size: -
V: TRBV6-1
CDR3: CASSETWTTNQPQHF

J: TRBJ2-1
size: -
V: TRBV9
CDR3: CASSGGEKQFF

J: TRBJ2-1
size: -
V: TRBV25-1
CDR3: CASSEIGQRGYNEQFF

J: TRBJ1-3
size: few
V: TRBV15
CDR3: CATSRDRVISGNTIYF

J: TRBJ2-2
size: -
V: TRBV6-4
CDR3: CASSQLETGELFF